This T cell receptor beta chain was captured in a study of T-cell memory formation after mild COVID-19. The CDR3 runs to 14 residues. The V and J ends lost 0 bases and 8 bases, in that order; junction bases with no gene match: 4. TCRdb passed the 5' RACE reads through MiXCR, listing each CDR3 protein once. The data show hundreds of thousands of distinct CDR3 sequences, with 25% to 30% seen just once and approximately 13% held by the top ten. Sequenced: PBMCs or a T cell subset sorted from them (not recorded which). This sequence joins TRBV12-3 or TRBV12-4 and TRBJ2-1; 7 nucleotides agree with TRBD1. This clonotype originated in an adult woman who had mild COVID-19 (a few samples of this study predate the infection). Cell type and time point are not known. The CDR3 sequence is CASSLALGTDEQFF. The CDR3 DNA reads TGTGCCAGCAGTTTAGCTCTTGGGACAGATGAGCAGTTCTTC.